This T cell receptor beta chain originates from a study of T-cell reconstitution after alpha-beta-depleted transplantation in children. Study findings and constraints: T cells produced anew were the main source of T-cell counts and diversity one year after transplant. Certain patients had high TCRbeta diversity at day 60, and it came from recipient T cells and thymic progenitors that survived. Reportedly, alpha-beta T cells present about two months post-transplant originated from several hundred expanded clones of graft origin.

Molecular barcoding with unique molecular identifiers was used for the TCRbeta library. Via MiXCR, TCRdb re-called the PCR reads, giving one row per CDR3 protein. The data contain about 600,000 distinct CDR3 sequences, roughly 13% of them seen just once; the ten biggest clones take up over 2%. From germline, CDR1 is MGHDK and CDR2 SYGVNS. The CDR3 has 16 amino acids. Losses at the gene ends were 2 bases for V and 9 bases for J; bases not matched to a gene: 8. This clonotype has a count of ten or more. Its cognate antigen is unknown. This specimen was PBMCs, mostly from graft donor cells, taken 360 days after TCRalphabeta/CD19-depleted stem cell transplant. The source of this sequence is a male patient younger than 18 who had a stem cell transplant for acute myeloid leukemia, so the T cells may come from the graft donor. V and J are TRBV25-1 and TRBJ2-1; 12 nucleotides agree with TRBD2. The chain's CDR3 is CASSELRLAGVAEQFF. CDR3 bases: TGTGCCAGCAGTGAACTTAGACTAGCGGGAGTCGCTGAGCAGTTCTTC.